Below, 32 T cell receptor beta chains from the same sample are listed, as sequenced in a study of OX40 agonist ivuxolimab in advanced cancers. The method was immunoSEQ multiplex PCR; TCRdb's version includes in-frame clones alone and lacks a portion of them. The sample has fewer than 120,000 clones, approximately 90% seen once. Material: CD4+ or CD8+ T cells sorted from blood, obtained in a trial of the OX40 agonist ivuxolimab. These receptors came from an adult with an advanced solid tumor such as melanoma, head and neck, liver or kidney cancer.

The chain couples TRBV6-5 to TRBJ2-1; D ambiguous. Germline-derived CDR1 and CDR2 are MNHEY and SVGAGI. Between the trimmed V and J ends, which lost 6 bases and 8 bases, there was a span of 14 bases. There are 13 residues in the CDR3. CDR3 sequence reads: CASRSPTMDEQFF. In DNA form, the CDR3 reads TGTGCCAGCAGATCTCCCACCATGGATGAGCAGTTCTTC.

The chain uses TRBV10-2 and TRBJ1-3; possibly TRBD1 for D (5 bases). The CDR3 extends over 14 amino acids. Trimming removed 5 bases from V and 2 bases from J, with 10 bases in between. From germline, CDR1 is WSHSY and CDR2 SAAADI. CDR3 amino acids: CASSNRIAGNTIYF. CDR3 sequence (DNA): TGCGCCAGCAGTAACAGGATAGCTGGAAACACCATATATTTT.

The V call is TRBV30, the J call TRBJ2-3; D not certain. CDR3 size: 12 residues. With 0 bases removed from V and 4 bases from J, the gap between germline ends came to 5 bases. Germline V CDR1 and CDR2: GTSNPN, SVGIG (reference sequence). CDR3 nucleotides: TGTGCCTGGAGTGTGTCTCCAGATACGCAGTATTTT. Encoded protein: CAWSVSPDTQYF. Looking up the rest from reference TRBV30 and TRBJ2-3 gives the full variable domain: SQTIHQWPATLVQPVGSPLSLECTVEGTSNPNLYWYRQAAGRGLQLLFYSVGIGQISSEVPQNLSASRPQDRQFILSSKKLLLSDSGFYLCAWSVSPDTQYFGPGTRLTVL.

The chain combines TRBV6-5 with TRBJ2-1, with D perhaps being TRBD1 or TRBD2 (5 bases each). The germline V gene has CDR1 MNHEY and CDR2 SVGAGI. The CDR3 is 15 residues long. V lost 2 bases to trimming and J lost 1 base, with 9 bases between them. The CDR3 loop is CASSYAEGSYNEQFF. The CDR3 DNA reads as TGTGCCAGCAGTTACGCAGAGGGGTCCTACAATGAGCAGTTCTTC.

The chain couples TRBV6-5 to TRBJ2-7; D possibly corresponds to TRBD2 (5 bases). This CDR3 contains 12 residues. Per the germline V gene, CDR1 is MNHEY and CDR2 is SVGAGI. The V and J ends lost 6 bases and 4 bases respectively, with 10 bases between them. CDR3 sequence: CASSGLNYEQYF. CDR3 bases: TGTGCCAGCAGCGGACTGAATTACGAGCAGTACTTC.

This clone has a count of ten or more. The chain is built from TRBV5-1 and TRBJ2-7; D might be TRBD1 (5 bases). Looked up from germline, CDR1 is SGHRS and CDR2 is YFSETQ. The CDR3 consists of 17 residues. Trimming removed 0 bases from V and 2 bases from J, with 18 bases in between. The DNA of the CDR3 is TGCGCCAGCAGCTTGGGCAAAAACAGGTTTACCACCTACGAGCAGTACTTC. This codes for CASSLGKNRFTTYEQYF.

Details on this clone: The junction departs from germline at one end; a sequencing error may be responsible. The chain links TRBV12-5 to TRBJ2-1; TRBD2 matches at 9 bases. The CDR3 is made up of 13 amino acids. CDR1 and CDR2 (germline): LGHNT, FRNRAP. The CDR3 DNA follows: TGTGCTAGTGCTTTGGGCGGGGGGGATGAGCAGTTCTTC. Amino acid sequence: CASALGGGDEQFF.

This clone was seen more than once but under ten times. The rearrangement uses TRBV2 and TRBJ1-5, with D unresolved. The germline V and J ends were trimmed by 2 bases and 0 bases, with 5 bases remaining between them. Germline V gene lookup returns CDR1 SNHLY and CDR2 FYNNEI. The CDR3 runs 14 residues. CDR3 coding DNA: TGTGCCAGCAGTGAAATGGTTAGCAATCAGCCCCAGCATTTT. Protein sequence: CASSEMVSNQPQHF.

The V call is TRBV5-1, the J call TRBJ1-1; no clear D gene. V dropped 2 bases and J dropped 4 bases, with 12 bases sitting between them. The CDR3 is made up of 14 amino acids. CDR1 is SGHRS and CDR2 is YFSETQ in the germline V gene. The CDR3 DNA follows: TGCGCCAGCAGCTTTGGGCAAACCCTCACTGAAGCTTTCTTT. Encoded protein: CASSFGQTLTEAFF.

The J gene is TRBJ2-2, the V gene TRBV9; D is uncertain. CDR3 length equals 15 residues. The V end was cut by 1 base, the J end by 6 bases, with 13 bases between. Germline values: CDR1 SGDLS, CDR2 YYNGEE. This CDR3 is CASSVQSSTSGELFF. In nucleotides, the CDR3 is TGTGCCAGCAGCGTACAGAGCTCTACCTCCGGGGAGCTGTTTTTT.

The chain is built from TRBV7-9 and TRBJ1-5; D not resolved. Germline CDR1 reads SEHNR; CDR2 reads FQNEAQ (reference sequence). The CDR3 is made up of 14 amino acids. V was shortened by 0 bases and J by 4 bases, with 7 bases between the two germline ends. CDR3 residues: CASSLAMANQPQHF. The CDR3 DNA sequence: TGTGCCAGCAGCTTAGCGATGGCTAATCAGCCCCAGCATTTT.

V usage is TRBV7-6 and J usage is TRBJ1-1, with D unclear. The germline V gene has CDR1 SGHVS and CDR2 FNYEAQ. Trimming removed 3 bases at V and 5 bases at J, with 10 bases between. The CDR3 totals 13 residues. CDR3 region: CASSFYGETEAFF. The CDR3 nucleotides are TGTGCCAGCAGCTTTTACGGAGAAACTGAAGCTTTCTTT. Combining the CDR3 with reference TRBV7-6 and TRBJ1-1 gives the whole variable domain GAGVSQSPRYKVTKRGQDVALRCDPISGHVSLYWYRQALGQGPEFLTYFNYEAQQDKSGLPNDRFSAERPEGSISTLTIQRTEQRDSAMYRCASSFYGETEAFFGQGTRLTVV.

V and J are TRBV5-1 and TRBJ2-2, with a tentative D call TRBD1 (5 bases). This CDR3 has 16 amino acids. Trimming stripped 0 bases from V and 2 bases from J, with 11 bases between. Germline CDR1 and CDR2: SGHRS and YFSETQ. The CDR3, as DNA: TGCGCCAGCAGCTTGGCCTACAGGCATAACACCGGGGAGCTGTTTTTT. Translated: CASSLAYRHNTGELFF.

The chain carries TRBV7-8 and TRBJ1-5; D is possibly TRBD1 (5 bases). V was trimmed by 5 bases and J by 2 bases, leaving 10 bases between them. CDR3 length: 14 amino acids. The germline CDR1 and CDR2 sequences are SGHVS and FQNEAQ. In DNA form, the CDR3 reads TGTGCCAGCAGCAGGGGTCGGGGCAATCAGCCCCAGCATTTT. Protein: CASSRGRGNQPQHF.

This rearrangement joins TRBV29-1 to TRBJ2-5; 8 bases align to TRBD2. V lost 4 bases to trimming and J lost 4 bases; unmatched junction nucleotides: 8. CDR3 size: 14 residues. Germline assignment: CDR1 SQVTM and CDR2 ANQGSEA. CDR3 region: CSVGGGLAGETQYF. The DNA of the CDR3 is TGCAGCGTTGGAGGAGGACTAGCAGGAGAGACCCAGTACTTC.

The J gene is TRBJ1-2, the V gene TRBV7-3, with a weak D call TRBD1 (6 bases). The CDR3 totals 14 residues. Germline lookup yields CDR1 SGHTA and CDR2 FQGTGA. Trimming cost V 4 bases and J 4 bases, with 13 bases left between them. CDR3 nucleotides: TGTGCCAGCAGCTCACAGGGAACAGGCTATGGCTACACCTTC. Translating it yields CASSSQGTGYGYTF.

The V and J genes are TRBV21-1 and TRBJ2-7; the table calls TRBD1, which could not be checked here. TRBV21-1 corresponds to a pseudogene. The CDR3 covers 18 residues. Here the CDR3 reads CASSKTSNGRLVPYEQYF. The CDR3 DNA follows: TGTGCCAGCAGCAAAACCTCTAATGGCAGGTTAGTCCCATACGAGCAGTACTTC.

V gene TRBV7-9 combines with J gene TRBJ2-7; D is ambiguous. Germline CDR1 and CDR2: SEHNR and FQNEAQ (reference sequence). This CDR3 has 14 amino acids. The germline V and J ends were trimmed by 5 bases and 2 bases, with 13 bases remaining between them. This CDR3 reads CASSPTAVPYEQYF. The CDR3 nucleotides are TGTGCCAGCAGCCCAACGGCTGTCCCCTACGAGCAGTACTTC.

This chain uses TRBV5-4 with TRBJ2-3, with D possibly being TRBD2 (5 bases). In germline, CDR1 is SGHNT, CDR2 YYREEE (reference sequence). V was pared by 3 bases and J by 5 bases, with 13 bases between. The CDR3 contains 14 residues. The CDR3 DNA is TGTGCCAGCAGCTACGCTAGCATTCTAGATACGCAGTATTTT. This encodes CASSYASILDTQYF.

The chain is built from TRBV29-1 and TRBJ1-4; D is perhaps TRBD1 (5 bases). Trimming took 3 bases from V and 8 from J, leaving 16 bases between them. The CDR3 contains 14 residues. Germline CDR1 reads SQVTM; CDR2 reads ANQGSEA. DNA for the CDR3: TGCAGCGTTGAGTGGGCAGGGCTGAGAGAAAAACTGTTTTTT. It yields the protein CSVEWAGLREKLFF. The full variable domain, its missing parts supplied by reference TRBV29-1 and TRBJ1-4, is SAVISQKPSRDICQRGTSLTIQCQVDSQVTMMFWYRQQPGQSLTLIATANQGSEATYESGFVIDKFPISRPNLTFSTLTVSNMSPEDSSIYLCSVEWAGLREKLFFGSGTQLSVL.

This clone was detected only once. The gene calls are TRBV7-9 and TRBJ1-1; D might be TRBD1 (6 bases). The V gene lost 5 bases and the J gene lost 5 bases, with 15 bases spanning the gap. The germline V gene has CDR1 SEHNR and CDR2 FQNEAQ (reference sequence). The CDR3 covers 14 residues. The CDR3 DNA sequence: TGTGCCAGCAGCCTACAGGGAATGTTGACTGAAGCTTTCTTT. It specifies CASSLQGMLTEAFF.

This chain links TRBV9 with TRBJ1-4; 11 positions agree with TRBD1. CDR1 is SGDLS, CDR2 YYNGEE, per germline. The junction had 3 bases not matched to a gene; V was cut back by 4 bases and J by 7 bases. CDR3 length equals 14 residues. Here the CDR3 reads CASSTGTGGEKLFF. The CDR3 nucleotides are TGTGCCAGCAGCACCGGGACAGGGGGTGAAAAACTGTTTTTT.

The chain recombines TRBV23-1 with TRBJ2-1; 8 bases are shared with TRBD1. TRBV23-1 is an open reading frame, and its role is uncertain. With V trimmed by 2 bases and J by 4 bases, 10 bases remained unmatched. The CDR3 runs 17 residues. CDR3 DNA: TGCGCCAGCAGTCAAAGCCTACAGGGGGATGTATACAATGAGCAGTTCTTC. Translation gives CASSQSLQGDVYNEQFF.

The gene calls are TRBV7-8 and TRBJ2-6; D remains unclear. Germline values: CDR1 SGHVS, CDR2 FQNEAQ. Trimming stripped 3 bases from V and 3 bases from J, with 9 bases between. The CDR3 consists of 15 residues. This chain's CDR3 is CASSFNPGGANVLTF. The DNA of the CDR3 is TGTGCCAGCAGCTTTAACCCAGGTGGGGCCAACGTCCTGACTTTC.

This chain connects TRBV6-5 to TRBJ1-1; D might be TRBD1 (5 bases). Germline V gives CDR1 MNHEY, CDR2 SVGAGI. This CDR3 is built from 13 residues. Between the trimmed V and J ends, which lost 5 bases and 3 bases, there was a span of 10 bases. CDR3 loop: CASSLREDTEAFF. CDR3 nucleotide sequence: TGTGCCAGCAGTCTCAGGGAGGACACTGAAGCTTTCTTT.

The V gene is TRBV5-1, the J gene TRBJ2-3; D is ambiguous. The CDR3 is made up of 16 amino acids. With 4 bases removed from V and 1 base from J, the gap between germline ends came to 16 bases. CDR1 and CDR2 from the germline V gene are SGHRS and YFSETQ. The CDR3 sequence: CASSPVGRSGTDTQYF. The CDR3 DNA reads TGCGCCAGCAGCCCGGTCGGCAGGTCCGGCACAGATACGCAGTATTTT.

V and J are TRBV18 and TRBJ2-1; D not certain. V gave up 6 bases and J gave up 6 bases, with 12 bases separating them. Germline V gene data show CDR1 as KGHSH and CDR2 as LQKENI. There are 13 residues in the CDR3. The CDR3 sequence is CASSPIPSNEQFF. The CDR3 bases are TGTGCCAGCTCCCCTATTCCGTCCAATGAGCAGTTCTTC. The full variable domain, in which reference TRBV18 and TRBJ2-1 provide the parts outside the CDR3, is NAGVMQNPRHLVRRRGQEARLRCSPMKGHSHVYWYRQLPEEGLKFMVYLQKENIIDESGMPKERFSAEFPKEGPSILRIQQVVRGDSAAYFCASSPIPSNEQFFGPGTRLTVL.

The rearrangement links TRBV29-1 to TRBJ1-1; 8 bases align to TRBD1. J was trimmed by 4 bases and V by 2 bases; bases with no gene match: 15. The CDR3 contains 17 residues. Germline assignment: CDR1 SQVTM and CDR2 ANQGSEA. The DNA of the CDR3 is TGCAGCGTTGAATTACAGGGGGGGATTGGAGGCGGCACTGAAGCTTTCTTT. Translation gives CSVELQGGIGGGTEAFF.

The chain recombines TRBV30 with TRBJ2-3, with TRBD2 matching 7 bases. The CDR3 has 14 amino acids. Germline V gene lookup returns CDR1 GTSNPN and CDR2 SVGIG (reference sequence). Unmatched junction bases numbered 4, after V lost 0 bases and J lost 4 bases. The CDR3: CAWSVRTSSDTQYF. The CDR3 DNA follows: TGTGCCTGGAGTGTACGGACTAGTTCAGATACGCAGTATTTT.

The chain links TRBV19 to TRBJ1-5, with TRBD1 as a possible D gene (5 bases). CDR1 and CDR2 (germline): LNHDA, SQIVND (reference sequence). The CDR3 is 14 amino acids. V was cut by 7 bases and J by 5 bases, with 15 bases left in between. The CDR3: CASTRDSAYQPQHF. Here the CDR3 DNA reads TGTGCCAGTACCCGGGACTCGGCTTATCAGCCCCAGCATTTT.

The chain joins TRBV7-2 to TRBJ2-7; a possible D gene is TRBD2 (6 bases). This CDR3 spans 14 amino acids. Germline lookup yields CDR1 SGHTA and CDR2 FQGNSA. Trimming took off 5 bases at V and 0 bases at J, with 11 bases between the two ends. The CDR3 is CASSRRGSSYEQYF. CDR3 coding DNA: TGTGCCAGCAGCCGACGGGGGAGCTCCTACGAGCAGTACTTC. Combining the CDR3 with reference TRBV7-2 and TRBJ2-7 gives the whole variable domain GAGVSQSPSNKVTEKGKDVELRCDPISGHTALYWYRQSLGQGLEFLIYFQGNSAPDKSGLPSDRFSAERTGGSVSTLTIQRTQQEDSAVYLCASSRRGSSYEQYFGPGTRLTVT.

This sequence joins TRBV7-2 and TRBJ1-1; D is unclear. V was cut by 6 bases and J by 1 base, with 9 bases left in between. The germline V gene encodes CDR1 SGHTA and CDR2 FQGNSA. The CDR3 has 13 amino acids. For the CDR3, the DNA is TGTGCCAGCAGGGAGGGTACGAACACTGAAGCTTTCTTT. Protein product: CASREGTNTEAFF. The full variable domain, completed using reference TRBV7-2 and TRBJ1-1, is GAGVSQSPSNKVTEKGKDVELRCDPISGHTALYWYRQSLGQGLEFLIYFQGNSAPDKSGLPSDRFSAERTGGSVSTLTIQRTQQEDSAVYLCASREGTNTEAFFGQGTRLTVV.